The 11 T cell receptor beta chains listed next were all sequenced from one sample in a study of cytomegalovirus exposure and HLA in healthy donors. This PCR relied on a set of 60 Vbeta primers and 13 Jbeta primers. Data came from immunoSEQ multiplex PCR; TCRdb stores just in-frame clones and leaves some out. The data hold roughly 160,000 clones, with approximately 88% observed a single time. Sequencing was done on a sample of PBMCs. These receptors all come from a boy between 2 and 10 years old in good health and CMV-seronegative.

V and J are TRBV11-1 and TRBJ1-1; weak D call: TRBD1 (5 bases). The germline V gene encodes CDR1 SGHAT and CDR2 FQDESV (reference sequence). The CDR3 runs to 13 residues. V gave up 8 bases and J gave up 5 bases, with 15 bases separating them. The CDR3 sequence: CASLAGPATEAFF. The CDR3 nucleotides read TGTGCCAGCCTTGCGGGACCAGCGACTGAAGCTTTCTTT.

The chain is built from TRBV4-3 and TRBJ2-2; 10 bases line up with TRBD2. Germline CDR1 is LGHNA and CDR2 is YSLEER. The CDR3 extends over 14 amino acids. V gave up 4 bases and J gave up 6 bases; unmatched junction bases: 2. The CDR3 spells CASSLTSGAGELFF. For the CDR3, the DNA is TGCGCCAGCAGCCTCACTAGCGGGGCCGGGGAGCTGTTTTTT.

As to this clone: Mismatch with germline at one junction end may stem from a read error. The chain uses TRBV5-1 and TRBJ2-4, with D perhaps matching TRBD2 (5 bases). The length of the CDR3 is 15 residues. The germline V gene has CDR1 SGHRS and CDR2 YFSETQ. CDR3 coding DNA: TGCGCCACCAAAACCAGCCCGGGGTCCAAAAACAGTCAGTACTTC. Its protein product is CATKTSPGSKNSQYF.

This clone was seen more than once but under ten times. The rearrangement joins TRBV11-2 to TRBJ2-3, with D maybe TRBD2 (5 bases). The germline CDR1 and CDR2 sequences are SGHAT and FQNNGV. V lost 3 bases and J 0 bases, leaving 13 bases between the germline ends. The CDR3 sequence is 16 residues long. As DNA, the CDR3 is TGTGCCAGCAGCTTGGGATTAGCGCTTAGCACAGATACGCAGTATTTT. Translating it yields CASSLGLALSTDTQYF.

The gene calls are TRBV30 and TRBJ1-1, with TRBD1 as a possible D gene (6 bases). CDR1 GTSNPN and CDR2 SVGIG come from the germline V gene (reference sequence). The length of the CDR3 is 13 residues. V lost 5 bases, J lost 1 base, and 11 bases lay in between. The CDR3 region has the DNA TGTGCCTGGGCCGCGACAGGGAACACTGAAGCTTTCTTT. Its protein product is CAWAATGNTEAFF.

On this clone itself: One end of the junction fails to match germline, which may point to a read error. The chain carries TRBV7-7 and TRBJ2-5; 7 bases are a match to TRBD1. This CDR3 is built from 14 residues. In germline, CDR1 is SSHAT, CDR2 FNYEAQ (reference sequence). The CDR3 DNA follows: TGTGCTAGCAGCTCGACAGGGAACCAAGAGACCCAGTACTTC. It is translated as CASSSTGNQETQYF.

The rearrangement links TRBV2 to TRBJ1-3; D is perhaps TRBD1 (5 bases). The CDR3 covers 12 residues. Trimming pared 9 bases from V and 0 bases from J, leaving 6 bases between. Germline CDR1 is SNHLY and CDR2 is FYNNEI. The CDR3 spells CARGVSGNTIYF. The CDR3 bases are TGTGCCAGAGGGGTCTCTGGAAACACCATATATTTT.

The chain is built from TRBV7-2 and TRBJ2-1, with TRBD2 identical over 8 bases. The V gene end was trimmed by 2 bases and the J gene end by 9 bases; junction bases not matched to a gene: 9. The CDR3 has 15 amino acids. Germline V lookup: CDR1 SGHTA, CDR2 FQGNSA. The DNA of the CDR3 is TGTGCCAGCAGCTTAAGGAGCGGGAGCGGGAGTGAGCAGTTCTTC. This sequence encodes CASSLRSGSGSEQFF.

CDR3: CASSKRKGDYGYTF. CDR3 nucleotides: TGTGCCAGTAGCAAACGAAAGGGGGACTATGGCTACACCTTC. The chain combines TRBV19 with TRBJ1-2; possible D gene TRBD1, 6 bases. Deletions cut 6 bases from V and 3 bases from J, with 14 bases between. The CDR3 has 14 residues. Germline loops: CDR1 LNHDA, CDR2 SQIVND (reference sequence).

This clone turned up a few times. The chain links TRBV4-3 to TRBJ1-2; TRBD1 aligns across 7 bases. The CDR3 runs 18 residues. Germline V gene sequence: CDR1 LGHNA, CDR2 YSLEER. V lost 0 bases to trimming and J lost 5 bases; unmatched junction nucleotides: 15. CDR3 loop: CASSQDFSRTGSAYGYTF. CDR3 DNA: TGCGCCAGCAGCCAAGATTTCTCCCGGACAGGCTCTGCGTATGGCTACACCTTC.

The chain is built from TRBV6-5 and TRBJ2-7; 10 positions agree with TRBD2. Germline CDR1 reads MNHEY; CDR2 reads SVGAGI. The length of the CDR3 is 14 residues. The ends lost 4 bases at V and 7 bases at J; junction bases unmatched: 7. The CDR3: CASSSPGLAYEQYF. The CDR3 region has the DNA TGTGCCAGCAGTTCCCCGGGACTAGCGTATGAGCAGTACTTC.